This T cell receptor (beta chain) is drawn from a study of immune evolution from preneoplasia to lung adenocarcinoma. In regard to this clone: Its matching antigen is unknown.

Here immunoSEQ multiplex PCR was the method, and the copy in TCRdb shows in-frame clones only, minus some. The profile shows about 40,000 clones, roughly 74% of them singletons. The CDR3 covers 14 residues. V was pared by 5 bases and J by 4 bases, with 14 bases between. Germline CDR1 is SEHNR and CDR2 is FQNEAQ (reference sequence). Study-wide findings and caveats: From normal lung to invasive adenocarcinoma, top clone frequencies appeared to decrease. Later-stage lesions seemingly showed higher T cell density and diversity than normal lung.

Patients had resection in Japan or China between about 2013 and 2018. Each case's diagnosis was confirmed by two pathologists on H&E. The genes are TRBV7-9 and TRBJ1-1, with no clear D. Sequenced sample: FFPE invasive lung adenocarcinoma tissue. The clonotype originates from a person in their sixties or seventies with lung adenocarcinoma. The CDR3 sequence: CASSPFRDGTEAFF. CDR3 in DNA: TGTGCCAGCAGCCCCTTCCGTGATGGCACTGAAGCTTTCTTT.